This T cell receptor beta chain was found in a study of spatial heterogeneity in lung cancer. Study information: Across the raw uncorrected reads, a unique TCR and UMI combination was observed, on average, more than ten times.

This clonotype was counted at least ten times. Germline V gene sequence: CDR1 MNHEY, CDR2 SMNVEV (reference sequence). This CDR3 spans 15 amino acids. V dropped 3 bases and J dropped 2 bases, with 12 bases sitting between them. MiXCR was run by TCRdb on the 5' RACE reads, yielding one entry per CDR3 protein. This sample has roughly 48,000 distinct CDR3 sequences, with over 4.5% found just once. The sample's time point: sample taken at primary tumor resection. Untreated early-stage non-small cell lung cancer patients, fewer than 85 in total, were the donors. From tumor, nontumor lung or frozen PBMC, whole RNA was taken unsorted for sequencing.

The source was PBMCs, collected at surgery. The V call is TRBV27, the J call TRBJ2-3; D unresolved. This clonotype was sampled from a male donor with early-stage non-small cell lung cancer. CDR3 nucleotide sequence: TGTGCCAGCAGTTTCATCGATCGCCTCACAGATACGCAGTATTTT. It encodes CASSFIDRLTDTQYF.